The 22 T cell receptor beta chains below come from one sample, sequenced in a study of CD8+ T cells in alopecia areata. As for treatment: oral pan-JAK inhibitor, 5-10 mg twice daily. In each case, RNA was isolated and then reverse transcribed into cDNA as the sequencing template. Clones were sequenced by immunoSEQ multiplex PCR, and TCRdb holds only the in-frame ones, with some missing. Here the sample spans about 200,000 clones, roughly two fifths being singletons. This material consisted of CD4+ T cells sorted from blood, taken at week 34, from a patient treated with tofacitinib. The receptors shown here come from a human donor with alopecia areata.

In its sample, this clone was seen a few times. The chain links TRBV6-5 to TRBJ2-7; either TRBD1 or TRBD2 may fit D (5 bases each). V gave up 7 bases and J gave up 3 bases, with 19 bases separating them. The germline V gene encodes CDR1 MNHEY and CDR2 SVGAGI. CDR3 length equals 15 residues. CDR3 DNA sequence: TGTGCCAGCAAGTTCTTAAGGGACCCCTACTACGAGCAGTACTTC. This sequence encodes CASKFLRDPYYEQYF.

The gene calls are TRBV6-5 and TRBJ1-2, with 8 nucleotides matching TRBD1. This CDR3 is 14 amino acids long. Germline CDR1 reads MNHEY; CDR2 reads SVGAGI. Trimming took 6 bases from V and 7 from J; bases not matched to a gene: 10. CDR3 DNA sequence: TGTGCCAGCAGCCCGGACAGGGCCCAGGGTGGCTACACCTTC. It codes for CASSPDRAQGGYTF.

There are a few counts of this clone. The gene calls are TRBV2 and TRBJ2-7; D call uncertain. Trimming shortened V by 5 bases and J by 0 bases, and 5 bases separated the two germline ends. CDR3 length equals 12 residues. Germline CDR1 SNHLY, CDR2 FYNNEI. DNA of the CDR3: TGTGCCAGCAGTCGGAGCTCCTACGAGCAGTACTTC. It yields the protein CASSRSSYEQYF.

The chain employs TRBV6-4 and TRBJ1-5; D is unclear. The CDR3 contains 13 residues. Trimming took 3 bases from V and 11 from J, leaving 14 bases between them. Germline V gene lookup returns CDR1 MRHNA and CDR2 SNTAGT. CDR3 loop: CASSEKPNLSQHF. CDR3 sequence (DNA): TGTGCCAGCAGTGAGAAGCCTAATCTGTCCCAGCATTTT.

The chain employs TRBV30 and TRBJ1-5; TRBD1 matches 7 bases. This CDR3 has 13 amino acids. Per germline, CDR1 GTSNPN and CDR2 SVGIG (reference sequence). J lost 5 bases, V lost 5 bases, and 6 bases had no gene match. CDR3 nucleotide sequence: TGTGCCTGGGGATCAGGGGGGGATCAGCCCCAGCATTTT. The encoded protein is CAWGSGGDQPQHF.

As DNA, the CDR3 is TGCAGCGTAAGCAGGTTAAGCACAGATACGCAGTATTTT. Residues: CSVSRLSTDTQYF. The chain links TRBV29-1 to TRBJ2-3; D unresolved. Germline V gene sequence: CDR1 SQVTM, CDR2 ANQGSEA. This CDR3 has 13 residues. Between the trimmed V and J ends, which lost 6 bases and 0 bases, there was a span of 10 bases.

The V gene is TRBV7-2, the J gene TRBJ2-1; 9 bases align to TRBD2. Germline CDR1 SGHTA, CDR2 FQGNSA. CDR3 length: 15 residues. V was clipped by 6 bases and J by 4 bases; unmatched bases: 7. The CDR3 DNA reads TGTGCCAGCAGTATAGCGGGAGCGCAATACAATGAGCAGTTCTTC. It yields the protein CASSIAGAQYNEQFF.

The CDR3 reads CASSILATAKNIQYF. CDR3 bases: TGTGCCAGTAGTATCCTAGCGACGGCCAAAAACATTCAGTACTTC. The rearrangement joins TRBV19 to TRBJ2-4, with D tentatively TRBD2 (6 bases). This CDR3 region has 15 residues. Germline CDR1 reads LNHDA; CDR2 reads SQIVND (reference sequence). V gave up 3 bases and J gave up 1 base, with 10 bases separating them.

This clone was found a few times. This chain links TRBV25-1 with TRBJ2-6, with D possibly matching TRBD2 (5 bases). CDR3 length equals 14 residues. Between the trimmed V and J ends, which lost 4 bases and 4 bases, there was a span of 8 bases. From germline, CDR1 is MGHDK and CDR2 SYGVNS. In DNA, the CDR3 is TGTGCCAGCAGTGGACTACTGGGGGCCAACGTCCTGACTTTC. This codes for CASSGLLGANVLTF.

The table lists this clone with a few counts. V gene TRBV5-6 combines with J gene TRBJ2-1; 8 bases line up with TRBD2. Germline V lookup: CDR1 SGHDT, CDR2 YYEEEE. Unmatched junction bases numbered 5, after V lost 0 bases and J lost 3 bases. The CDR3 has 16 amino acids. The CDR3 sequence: CASSLGGSGGYNEQFF. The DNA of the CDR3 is TGTGCCAGCAGCTTGGGCGGAAGCGGGGGCTACAATGAGCAGTTCTTC.

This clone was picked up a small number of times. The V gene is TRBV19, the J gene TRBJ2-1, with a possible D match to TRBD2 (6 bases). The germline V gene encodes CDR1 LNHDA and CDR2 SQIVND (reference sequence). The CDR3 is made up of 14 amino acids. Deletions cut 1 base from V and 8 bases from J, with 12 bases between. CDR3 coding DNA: TGTGCCAGTAGTATAGCGGGAGTGGCTGATGAGCAGTTCTTC. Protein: CASSIAGVADEQFF.

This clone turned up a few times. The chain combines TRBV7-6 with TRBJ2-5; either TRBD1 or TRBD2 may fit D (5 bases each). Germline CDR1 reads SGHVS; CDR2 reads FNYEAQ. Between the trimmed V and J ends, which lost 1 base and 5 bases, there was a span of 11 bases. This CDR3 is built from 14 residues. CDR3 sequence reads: CASSLGGSRETQYF. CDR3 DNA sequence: TGTGCCAGCAGCTTAGGGGGGTCCAGGGAGACCCAGTACTTC.

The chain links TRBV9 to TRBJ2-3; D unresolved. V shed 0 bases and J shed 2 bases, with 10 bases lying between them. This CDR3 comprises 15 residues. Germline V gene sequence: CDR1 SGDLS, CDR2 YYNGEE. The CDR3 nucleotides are TGTGCCAGCAGCGTAGCACCGCGATACACAGATACGCAGTATTTT. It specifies CASSVAPRYTDTQYF.

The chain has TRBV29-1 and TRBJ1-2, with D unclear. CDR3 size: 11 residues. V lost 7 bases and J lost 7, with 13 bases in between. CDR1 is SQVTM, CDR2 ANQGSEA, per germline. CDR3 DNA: TGCAGCGCCGGTAGGGTTTCTGGCTACACCTTC. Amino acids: CSAGRVSGYTF.

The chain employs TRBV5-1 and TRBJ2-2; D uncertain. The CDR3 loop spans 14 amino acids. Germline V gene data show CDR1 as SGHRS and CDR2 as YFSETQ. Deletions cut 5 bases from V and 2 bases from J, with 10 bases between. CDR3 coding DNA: TGCGCCAGCAGGCGCACAATTAACACCGGGGAGCTGTTTTTT. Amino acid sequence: CASRRTINTGELFF.

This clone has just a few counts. CDR3 DNA sequence: TGTGCCAGCAGTCGCCGTGGGACCTTCGACTACGAGCAGTACTTC. Encoded protein: CASSRRGTFDYEQYF. This sequence joins TRBV27 and TRBJ2-7; D tentatively fits TRBD1 or TRBD2 (5 bases each). Germline V gene sequence: CDR1 MNHEY, CDR2 SMNVEV (reference sequence). The ends were cut back, 5 bases at V and 3 bases at J, with 17 bases in the middle. The CDR3 spans 15 residues.

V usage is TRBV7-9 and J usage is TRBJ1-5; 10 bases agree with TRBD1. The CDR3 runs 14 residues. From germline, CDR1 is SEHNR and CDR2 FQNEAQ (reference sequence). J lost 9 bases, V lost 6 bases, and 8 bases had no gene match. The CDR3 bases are TGTGCCAGCAGTTTGGGACAGGGGTCTGCGCCCCAGCATTTT. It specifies CASSLGQGSAPQHF.

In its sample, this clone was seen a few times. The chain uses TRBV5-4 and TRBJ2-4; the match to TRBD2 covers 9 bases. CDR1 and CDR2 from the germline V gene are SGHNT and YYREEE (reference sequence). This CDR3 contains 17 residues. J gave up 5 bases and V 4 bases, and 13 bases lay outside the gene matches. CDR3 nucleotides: TGTGCCAGCAGCCAAGAAGCGCTGGCGGGGGGGCAAAACATTCAGTACTTC. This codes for CASSQEALAGGQNIQYF.

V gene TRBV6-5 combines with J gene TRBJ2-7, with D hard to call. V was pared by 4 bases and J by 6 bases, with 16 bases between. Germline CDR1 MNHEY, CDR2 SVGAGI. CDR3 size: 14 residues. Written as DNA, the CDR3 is TGTGCCAGCAGTTTTGAGCGCCGGGTCTCCGAGCAGTACTTC. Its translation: CASSFERRVSEQYF.

CDR3 coding DNA: TGTGCCTGGACCCGCAACACTGAAGCTTTCTTT. It is translated as CAWTRNTEAFF. The chain carries TRBV30 and TRBJ1-1; D unresolved. The V gene's germline CDR1 is GTSNPN and CDR2 SVGIG (reference sequence). V shed 4 bases and J shed 2 bases, with 5 bases lying between them. This CDR3 has 11 amino acids.

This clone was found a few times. CDR3 protein: CASSLTVDPANTGELFF. The CDR3 DNA reads TGTGCCAGCAGCTTAACGGTGGATCCAGCGAACACCGGGGAGCTGTTTTTT. This chain links TRBV7-3 with TRBJ2-2; no reliable D call. Between the trimmed V and J ends, which lost 0 bases and 0 bases, there was a span of 11 bases. The germline V gene encodes CDR1 SGHTA and CDR2 FQGTGA. The CDR3 has 17 residues.

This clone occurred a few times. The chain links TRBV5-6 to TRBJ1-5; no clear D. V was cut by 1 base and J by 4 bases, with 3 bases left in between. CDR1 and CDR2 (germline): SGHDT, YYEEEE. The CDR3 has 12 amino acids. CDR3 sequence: CASSLFNQPQHF. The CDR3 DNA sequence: TGTGCCAGCAGCTTGTTTAATCAGCCCCAGCATTTT.